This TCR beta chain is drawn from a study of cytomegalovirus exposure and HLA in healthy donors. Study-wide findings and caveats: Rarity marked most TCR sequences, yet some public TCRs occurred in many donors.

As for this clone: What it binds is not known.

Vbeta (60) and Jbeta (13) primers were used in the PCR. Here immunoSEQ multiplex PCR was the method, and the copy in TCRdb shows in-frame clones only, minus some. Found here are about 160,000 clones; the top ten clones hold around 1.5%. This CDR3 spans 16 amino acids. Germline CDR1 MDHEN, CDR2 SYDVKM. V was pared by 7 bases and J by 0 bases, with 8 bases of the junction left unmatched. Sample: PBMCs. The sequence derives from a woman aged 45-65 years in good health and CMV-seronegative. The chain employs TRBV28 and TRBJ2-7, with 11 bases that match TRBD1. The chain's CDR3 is CASNPGQGASSYEQYF. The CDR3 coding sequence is TGTGCCAGCAATCCTGGACAGGGGGCGAGCTCCTACGAGCAGTACTTC.